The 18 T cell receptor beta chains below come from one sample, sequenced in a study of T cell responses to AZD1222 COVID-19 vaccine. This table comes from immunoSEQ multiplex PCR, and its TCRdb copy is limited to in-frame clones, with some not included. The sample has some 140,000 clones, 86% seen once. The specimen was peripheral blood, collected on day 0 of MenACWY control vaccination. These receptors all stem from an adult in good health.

The CDR3 sequence is CASSREGGGPLYGYTF. DNA of the CDR3: TGTGCCAGCAGCCGAGAGGGGGGCGGACCTCTCTATGGCTACACCTTC. The chain employs TRBV4-2 and TRBJ1-2, with D maybe TRBD1 (6 bases). This CDR3 is built from 16 residues. CDR1 and CDR2 (germline): LGHNA, YNFKEQ. V shed 4 bases and J shed 4 bases, with 19 bases lying between them.

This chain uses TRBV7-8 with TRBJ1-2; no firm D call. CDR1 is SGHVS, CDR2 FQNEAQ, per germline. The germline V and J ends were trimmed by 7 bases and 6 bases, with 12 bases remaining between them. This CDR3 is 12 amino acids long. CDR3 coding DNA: TGTGCCAGCACCCTATTGGTAGATGGCTACACCTTC. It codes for CASTLLVDGYTF. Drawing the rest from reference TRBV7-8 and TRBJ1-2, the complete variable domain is GAGVSQSPRYKVAKRGQDVALRCDPISGHVSLFWYQQALGQGPEFLTYFQNEAQLDKSGLPSDRFFAERPEGSVSTLKIQRTQQEDSAVYLCASTLLVDGYTFGSGTRLTVV.

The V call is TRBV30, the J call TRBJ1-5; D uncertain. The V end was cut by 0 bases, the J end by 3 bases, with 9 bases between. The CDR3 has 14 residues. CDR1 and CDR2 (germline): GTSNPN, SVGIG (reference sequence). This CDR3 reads CAWSVAVDNQPQHF. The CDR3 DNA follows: TGTGCCTGGAGTGTAGCGGTAGACAATCAGCCCCAGCATTTT.

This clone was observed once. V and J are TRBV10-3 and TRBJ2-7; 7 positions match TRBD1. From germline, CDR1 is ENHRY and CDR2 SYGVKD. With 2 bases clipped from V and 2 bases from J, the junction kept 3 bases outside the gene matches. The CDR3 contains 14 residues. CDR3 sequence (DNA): TGTGCCATCAGTGAGCGAGGGGGCCCCTACGAGCAGTACGTC. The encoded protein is CAISERGGPYEQYV.

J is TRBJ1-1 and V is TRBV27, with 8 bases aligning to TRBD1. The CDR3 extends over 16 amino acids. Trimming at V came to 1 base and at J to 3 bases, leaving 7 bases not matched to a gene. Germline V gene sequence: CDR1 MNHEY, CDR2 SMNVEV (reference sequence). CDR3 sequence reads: CASSLLGTGIYTEAFF. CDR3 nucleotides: TGTGCCAGCAGTTTATTGGGGACAGGCATATACACTGAAGCTTTCTTT.

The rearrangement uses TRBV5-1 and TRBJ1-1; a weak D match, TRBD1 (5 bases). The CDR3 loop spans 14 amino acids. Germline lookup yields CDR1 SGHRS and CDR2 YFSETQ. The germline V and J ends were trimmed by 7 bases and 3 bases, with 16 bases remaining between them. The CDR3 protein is CASDAGDDYTEAFF. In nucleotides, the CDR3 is TGCGCCAGCGACGCGGGGGACGATTACACTGAAGCTTTCTTT.

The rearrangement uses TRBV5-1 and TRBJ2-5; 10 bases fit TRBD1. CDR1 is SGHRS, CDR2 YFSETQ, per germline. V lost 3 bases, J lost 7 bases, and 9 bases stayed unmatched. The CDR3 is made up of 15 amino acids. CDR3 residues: CASSSGQGSSPTQYF. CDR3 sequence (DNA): TGCGCCAGCAGCTCGGGACAGGGGTCTAGCCCGACCCAGTACTTC. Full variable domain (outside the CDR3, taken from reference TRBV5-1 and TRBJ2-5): KAGVTQTPRYLIKTRGQQVTLSCSPISGHRSVSWYQQTPGQGLQFLFEYFSETQRNKGNFPGRFSGRQFSNSRSEMNVSTLELGDSALYLCASSSGQGSSPTQYFGPGTRLLVL.

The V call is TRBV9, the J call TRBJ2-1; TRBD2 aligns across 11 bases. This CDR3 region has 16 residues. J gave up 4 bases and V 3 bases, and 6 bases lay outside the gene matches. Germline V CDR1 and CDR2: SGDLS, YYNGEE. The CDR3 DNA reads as TGTGCCAGCAGCGCATTAGCGGGGGGGCGGTACAATGAGCAGTTCTTC. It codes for CASSALAGGRYNEQFF.

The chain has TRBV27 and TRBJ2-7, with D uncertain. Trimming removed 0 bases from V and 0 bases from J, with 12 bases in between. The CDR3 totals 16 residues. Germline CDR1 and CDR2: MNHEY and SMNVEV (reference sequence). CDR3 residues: CASSLSLGQSSYEQYF. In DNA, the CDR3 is TGTGCCAGCAGTTTATCGTTAGGCCAGAGCTCCTACGAGCAGTACTTC.

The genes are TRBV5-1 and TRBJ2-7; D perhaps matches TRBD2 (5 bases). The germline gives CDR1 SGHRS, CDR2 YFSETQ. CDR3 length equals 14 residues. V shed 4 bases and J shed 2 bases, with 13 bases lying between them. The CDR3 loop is CASSVRGSAYEQYF. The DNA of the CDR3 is TGCGCCAGCAGCGTCCGGGGAAGCGCCTACGAGCAGTACTTC.

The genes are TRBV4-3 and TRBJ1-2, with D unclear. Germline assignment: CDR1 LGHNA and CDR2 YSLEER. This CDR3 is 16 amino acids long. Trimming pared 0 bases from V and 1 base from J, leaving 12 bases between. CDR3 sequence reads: CASSQDFPDFNYGYTF. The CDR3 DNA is TGCGCCAGCAGCCAAGATTTCCCGGACTTTAACTATGGCTACACCTTC.

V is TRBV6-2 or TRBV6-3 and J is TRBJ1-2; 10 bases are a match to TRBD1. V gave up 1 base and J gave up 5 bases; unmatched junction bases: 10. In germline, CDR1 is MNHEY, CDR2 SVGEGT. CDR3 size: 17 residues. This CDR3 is CASSYFAGTGVRYGYTF. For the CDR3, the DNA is TGTGCCAGCAGTTACTTCGCCGGGACAGGGGTTCGGTATGGCTACACCTTC.

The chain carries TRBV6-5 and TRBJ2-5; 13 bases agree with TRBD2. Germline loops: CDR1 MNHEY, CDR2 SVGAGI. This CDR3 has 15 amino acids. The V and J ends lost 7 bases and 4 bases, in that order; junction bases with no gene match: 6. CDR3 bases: TGTGCCAGCAAGTTACTAGCGGGGGGGGCAGAGACCCAGTACTTC. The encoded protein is CASKLLAGGAETQYF.

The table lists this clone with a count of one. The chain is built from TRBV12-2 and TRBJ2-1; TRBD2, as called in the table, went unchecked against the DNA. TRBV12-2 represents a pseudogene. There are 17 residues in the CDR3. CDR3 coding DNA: TGTGCAAGTCGCTTACGCAGATTGGGACTGGATTACAATGAGCAGTTCTTC. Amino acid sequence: CASRLRRLGLDYNEQFF.

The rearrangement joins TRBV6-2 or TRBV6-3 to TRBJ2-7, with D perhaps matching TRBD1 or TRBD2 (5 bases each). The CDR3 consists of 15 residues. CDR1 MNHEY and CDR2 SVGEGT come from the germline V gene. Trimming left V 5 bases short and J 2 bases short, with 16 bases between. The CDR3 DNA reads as TGTGCCAGCAGTCGACGAGGGGTCTCCACCTACGAGCAGTACTTC. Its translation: CASSRRGVSTYEQYF.

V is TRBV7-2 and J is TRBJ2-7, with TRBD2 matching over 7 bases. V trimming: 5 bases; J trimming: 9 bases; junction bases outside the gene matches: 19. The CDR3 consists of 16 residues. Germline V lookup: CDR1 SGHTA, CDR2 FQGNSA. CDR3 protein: CASSDKTSGAVALQYF. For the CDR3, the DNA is TGTGCCAGCAGCGACAAGACAAGCGGGGCCGTAGCGTTGCAGTACTTC.

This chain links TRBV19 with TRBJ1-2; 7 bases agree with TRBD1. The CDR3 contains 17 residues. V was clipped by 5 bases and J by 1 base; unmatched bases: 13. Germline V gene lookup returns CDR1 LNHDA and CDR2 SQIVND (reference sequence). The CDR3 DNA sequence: TGTGCCAGTAGTGGCTCCGGGACAGAGACTTTTAACTATGGCTACACCTTC. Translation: CASSGSGTETFNYGYTF. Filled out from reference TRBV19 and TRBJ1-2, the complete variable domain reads DGGITQSPKYLFRKEGQNVTLSCEQNLNHDAMYWYRQDPGQGLRLIYYSQIVNDFQKGDIAEGYSVSREKKESFPLTVTSAQKNPTAFYLCASSGSGTETFNYGYTFGSGTRLTVV.

The CDR3 sequence: CASSLTGMNTEAFF. CDR3 DNA: TGTGCCAGCAGCTTAACAGGGATGAACACTGAAGCTTTCTTT. The rearrangement links TRBV5-6 to TRBJ1-1; TRBD1 is a possible D gene (6 bases). Germline CDR1 is SGHDT and CDR2 is YYEEEE. V was trimmed by 2 bases and J by 0 bases, leaving 8 bases between them. CDR3 length: 14 amino acids.